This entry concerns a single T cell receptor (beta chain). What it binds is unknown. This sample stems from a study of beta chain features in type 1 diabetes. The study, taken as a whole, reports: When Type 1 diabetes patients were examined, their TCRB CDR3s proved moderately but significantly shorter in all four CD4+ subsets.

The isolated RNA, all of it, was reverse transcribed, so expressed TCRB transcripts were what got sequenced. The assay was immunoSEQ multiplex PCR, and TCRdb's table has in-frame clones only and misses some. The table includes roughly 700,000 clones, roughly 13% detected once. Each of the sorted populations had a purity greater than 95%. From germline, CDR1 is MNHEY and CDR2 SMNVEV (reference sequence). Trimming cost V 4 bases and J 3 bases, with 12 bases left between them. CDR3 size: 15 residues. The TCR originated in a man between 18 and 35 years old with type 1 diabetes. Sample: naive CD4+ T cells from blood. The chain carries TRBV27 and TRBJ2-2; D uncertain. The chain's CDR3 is CASSSIITYTGELFF. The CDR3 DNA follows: TGTGCCAGCAGTTCGATTATAACTTACACCGGGGAGCTGTTTTTT.